This entry is about one TCR beta chain. These data originate in a study of blood T cell repertoires in COVID-19. Study information: Acute-phase and convalescent COVID-19 samples originated in the United States, Italy and Spain. Nucleic acid was either cDNA or gDNA, and it came from T cells, B-cell-depleted T cells, or PBMCs.

Germline CDR1 is MNHEY and CDR2 is SMNVEV (reference sequence). This CDR3 region has 16 residues. V trimming: 0 bases; J trimming: 3 bases; junction bases outside the gene matches: 8. In the authors' workflow: Researchers report that nucleated cell counts were estimated from reference gene primer amplification. Method: immunoSEQ multiplex PCR; TCRdb's copy keeps in-frame clones and lacks some. Clone size and the V and J calls come from that table; the DNA yielded D and trimming. This sample has fewer than 300,000 clones; approximately 90% occur once, and the top ten carry over 2%. The Seattle site enrolled patients during active infection and followed them longitudinally.

The receptor's source is a woman aged 25 to 39 with COVID-19, enrolled during active disease. Material for sequencing was peripheral blood. The chain employs TRBV27 and TRBJ2-7; 7 bases are shared with TRBD2. This CDR3 reads CASSLSGGGGVYEQYF. For the CDR3, the DNA is TGTGCCAGCAGTTTATCTGGGGGTGGGGGGGTCTACGAGCAGTACTTC.